This T cell receptor (beta chain) was identified during a study of shared clonotypes between healthy human individuals (dated by TCRdb to 2019 to 2021). Regarding the study in general: A few men and a couple of women, aged 18 to 49 years, made up the cohort. For each donor, CD4 naive and CD4 memory were each run on three plates, CD8 naive on two plates, and CD8 memory on one plate. To estimate repertoire size and how much clonotype sharing occurs between individuals, the study deeply sequenced the blood TCR repertoires of 4 to 6 healthy adults. To increase sequencing depth and limit assay-specific biases, different laboratories used diverse techniques to prepare libraries and sequence TCR repertoires. Each donor's leukapheresis produced roughly between roughly 0.85 and 9.5 billion PBMCs. Study-wide conclusions, independent of this receptor: Approximately 5% of naive CD4, roughly 3.5% of naive CD8, around 2.3% of memory CD4, and around 0.42% of memory CD8 clonotypes were shared across several donors. Even with the large sequencing depth, rarefaction of the sorted-subset datasets indicated that sequencing was incomplete. Pairwise subsampling led to the expectation that sequencing depth would affect the degree of clonotype sharing among donors. Naive subsets generally had larger estimated clonotype richness than memory subsets. The genetic and exposure-history diversity represented was limited by the small number of donors. Sampling was restricted to blood, and TCR repertoires in tissues likely differ from the TCR repertoires found in blood. Compared with non-shared clonotypes, the clonotypes found in all four sorted-subset donors had higher generation probabilities.

At the junction V is shortened by 4 bases and J by 7 bases; bases outside the gene matches: 6. Looking up the germline V gene (reference sequence) yields CDR1 SEHNR and CDR2 FQNEAQ. Inclusive of the bounding cysteine and phenylalanine, the CDR3 is 15 residues long. Only the CDR3 part of the read is kept: 45 bases, read in frame from the first base. CD8 naive samples were obtained by positive selection for CCR7 among CD45RO-negative cells, yielding a CD45RA+CCR7+ population from which TemRA cells were excluded. Healthy HIV-negative adults with no recently reported acute infections or vaccinations were included as donors. Every donor was a Caucasian adult living in Nashville, Tennessee, USA. After blood collection by leukapheresis, PBMCs were isolated using Ficoll-Histopaque density gradient centrifugation and then cryopreserved in the vapor phase of liquid nitrogen. Analytical flow cytometry was used to check the purity and quantity of every magnetically sorted T cell population. Each sorted fraction had its genomic DNA isolated and then quantified by UV absorbance on a Nanodrop 2000c.

Using the deep immunoSEQ assay, multiplex PCR amplified TCR CDR3 regions from genomic DNA. Extracted genomic DNA from each cell subset was distributed evenly across all wells of several immunoSEQ 96-well plates, and each plate was treated as a replicate. For sorted subsets, roughly 200 ng of genomic DNA, equivalent to around 31,000 T cell genomes, went into each replicate PCR. Purified libraries were measured with a Qubit 3.0 fluorometer, size-checked on a Bioanalyzer 2100, and measured again with the KAPA Library Quantification kit. Every immunoSEQ 96-well plate was sequenced on a dedicated single-read 150-cycle Illumina NextSeq 550 flow cell. The study's own analysis went as follows. Because the immunoSEQ output included only junctional sequences and no quality scores, the filtering could not be the same as the filtering used for full-length reads. To assign V/J genes and CDR3, sequences were annotated using PyIR, a Python wrapper for IgBLAST v1.9, with IMGT germline references. Any read was removed if the V/J assignment was weak (E-value above 1e-6), the CDR3 was missing, or the read contained stop codons, out-of-frame junctions, or ambiguous translated residues. V3J clonotypes were defined as sequences sharing the same inferred V gene, J gene, and CDR3 amino acid sequence. Percentage overlap between repertoires was calculated by dividing the number of shared unique clonotypes by the size of the smaller repertoire. Repertoire richness was assessed with RTK rarefaction, the Chao1 estimator, and Recon v2.1 estimates of unobserved clonotypes. Generation probabilities were computed with OLGA for all TCRbeta clonotypes obtained by the gDNA method from several donors. The table comes from immuneACCESS by way of TCRdb, which keeps in-frame sequences with V and J called. Part of the clones is missing from these tables; in studies checked, under half for an unresolved V gene and the rest for unknown reasons. V and J calls and clone size are as listed in that table; D and trimming were resolved from the DNA. Recorded for this sample are over 2,000,000 clones; 93% of them occurred a single time. The ten largest clones add up to 1.5% to 2% of the sample.

About this clone itself: Its antigen remains undetermined. Nothing much larger sits one base from this clone, and base qualities are not available.

This clonotype originated in a man between 18 and 29 years old in good health. Some clones in this sample may be carry-over from other donors' samples. The chain uses TRBV7-9 and TRBJ2-1; 11 nucleotides in the junction match TRBD2. Sequenced input: naive CD8+ T cells from PBMCs. In light of the paper, this sample's cell subset or site label describes: CD45RA+CCR7+. The CDR3 loop reads CASSSTSGIVNEQFF. The base sequence is TGTGCCAGCAGCTCGACTAGCGGGATTGTTAATGAGCAGTTCTTC. The full variable domain, with segments outside the CDR3 supplied by the reference TRBV7-9 and TRBJ2-1 proteins, appears as DTGVSQNPRHKITKRGQNVTFRCDPISEHNRLYWYRQTLGQGPEFLTYFQNEAQLEKSRLLSDRFSAERPKGSFSTLEIQRTEQGDSAMYLCASSSTSGIVNEQFFGPGTRLTVL.